This T cell receptor (beta chain) was profiled in a study of blood T cells in healthy people across ages. The table lists this clonotype with a few counts. Sequence at one end of the junction differs from germline and may be a read error. Donors were healthy Caucasian individuals from Russia aged roughly 6 to 90. PCR was performed a second time for roughly 6 to 12 cycles using a sample-barcoded 5' primer and a J-beta primer mix. TCRdb re-called the 5' RACE reads through MiXCR, storing one row per CDR3 protein. The top ten hold approximately 22% of the sample, which has 1.8 million or so distinct CDR3 sequences, about two fifths seen once. Germline lookup yields CDR1 SGHAT and CDR2 FQNNGV. The CDR3 is 15 amino acids.

V gene TRBV11-2 combines with J gene TRBJ2-3; TRBD1 aligns across 7 bases. This clonotype was sampled from a human donor in good health. The sequenced sample consisted of blood. This CDR3 is CASSLDGQGTDTRYF. CDR3 nucleotides: TGTGCCAGCAGCTTAGATGGCCAGGGGACAGATACGCGGTATTTT.